This entry lists 8 T cell receptor beta chains sequenced from one sample in a study of cytomegalovirus exposure and HLA in healthy donors. The PCR made use of 60 Vbeta and 13 Jbeta primers. The assay was immunoSEQ multiplex PCR, and TCRdb's table has in-frame clones only and misses some. The table has about 37,000 clones, approximately 80% seen once. Material: PBMCs. These receptors came from a woman in her forties in good health and CMV-seronegative.

This rearrangement joins TRBV6-1 to TRBJ2-3, with TRBD2 identical over 14 bases. The germline gives CDR1 MNHNS, CDR2 SASEGT. Trimming cost V 4 bases and J 4 bases; bases outside gene matches: 1. The CDR3 is 15 amino acids. The CDR3: CASSGLAGGPDTQYF. The CDR3 bases are TGTGCCAGCAGTGGACTAGCGGGGGGGCCAGATACGCAGTATTTT.

This clone was picked up a small number of times. J is TRBJ2-7 and V is TRBV14; TRBD2 is a possible D gene (6 bases). The CDR3 is 13 residues long. Germline V gene sequence: CDR1 SGHDN, CDR2 FVKESK. V shed 7 bases and J shed 4 bases, with 14 bases lying between them. Here the CDR3 reads CASMPMGGYEQYV. The CDR3 DNA follows: TGTGCCAGCATGCCTATGGGAGGTTACGAGCAGTACGTC.

The rearrangement links TRBV6-4 to TRBJ2-1; 9 bases agree with TRBD2. This CDR3 contains 15 residues. Losses at the gene ends were 5 bases for V and 3 bases for J; bases not matched to a gene: 5. Germline V gene sequence: CDR1 MRHNA, CDR2 SNTAGT. The CDR3 region has the DNA TGTGCCAGCAGTTCCTCTAGCGGGGACTACAATGAGCAGTTCTTC. Amino acids: CASSSSSGDYNEQFF.

CDR3 bases: TGTGCCAGTCAAGGCGGGGTAAACACTGAAGCTTTCTTT. It codes for CASQGGVNTEAFF. The chain has TRBV27 and TRBJ1-1, with D unclear. The CDR3 covers 13 residues. Germline CDR1 is MNHEY and CDR2 is SMNVEV (reference sequence). The ends were cut back, 9 bases at V and 2 bases at J, with 13 bases in the middle.

This clone appeared a few times. The chain is built from TRBV11-2 and TRBJ1-3, with 7 bases fitting TRBD1. The germline gives CDR1 SGHAT, CDR2 FQNNGV. V lost 1 base, J lost 0 bases, and 6 bases stayed unmatched. This CDR3 comprises 17 residues. The CDR3 DNA follows: TGTGCCAGCAGCTTAGTCATAGGGGGCTACTCTGGAAACACCATATATTTT. This translates into CASSLVIGGYSGNTIYF. The whole variable domain, remainder taken from reference TRBV11-2 and TRBJ1-3, is EAGVAQSPRYKIIEKRQSVAFWCNPISGHATLYWYQQILGQGPKLLIQFQNNGVVDDSQLPKDRFSAERLKGVDSTLKIQPAKLEDSAVYLCASSLVIGGYSGNTIYFGEGSWLTVV.

The chain joins TRBV25-1 to TRBJ1-1; D is uncertain. The CDR3 length is 14 residues. Trimming stripped 1 base from V and 7 bases from J, with 13 bases between. Per germline, CDR1 MGHDK and CDR2 SYGVNS. CDR3 sequence reads: CASSESGREVEAFF. The CDR3 bases are TGTGCCAGCAGTGAATCGGGGAGGGAAGTTGAAGCTTTCTTT.

As regards this clone: Different DNA sequences within this sample yield the same CDR3. Here the CDR3 DNA reads TGCGCCAGCAGCGAAGACAGGGTTGATTCACCCCTCCACTTT. The encoded protein is CASSEDRVDSPLHF. The chain joins TRBV5-1 to TRBJ1-6, with 7 nucleotides matching TRBD1. Looked up from germline, CDR1 is SGHRS and CDR2 is YFSETQ. V lost 4 bases, J lost 8 bases, and 6 bases stayed unmatched. There are 14 residues in the CDR3.

The genes are TRBV6-5 and TRBJ2-7, with 9 nucleotides matching TRBD2. The junction had 9 bases not matched to a gene; V was cut back by 5 bases and J by 4 bases. The CDR3 runs 15 residues. Germline-derived CDR1 and CDR2 are MNHEY and SVGAGI. The CDR3 loop is CASSAGTSSAYEQYF. The DNA for the CDR3 is TGTGCCAGCAGTGCCGGGACTAGCTCTGCGTACGAGCAGTACTTC.